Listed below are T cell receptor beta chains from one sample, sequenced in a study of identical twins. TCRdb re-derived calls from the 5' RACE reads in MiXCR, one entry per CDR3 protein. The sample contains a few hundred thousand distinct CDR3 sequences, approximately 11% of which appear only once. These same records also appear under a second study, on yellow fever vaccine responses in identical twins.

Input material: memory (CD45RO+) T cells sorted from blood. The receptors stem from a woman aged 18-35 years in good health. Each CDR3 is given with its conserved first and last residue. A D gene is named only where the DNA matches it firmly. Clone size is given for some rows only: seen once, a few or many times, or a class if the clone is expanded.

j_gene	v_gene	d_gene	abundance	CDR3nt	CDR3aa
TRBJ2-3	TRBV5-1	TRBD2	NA	TGCGCCAGCAGCTTGGGGGGGGGGACCCCAGATACGCAGTATTTT	CASSLGGGTPDTQYF
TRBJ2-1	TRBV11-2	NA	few	TGTGCCAGCAGCCAAACCCAGGGGGGAGATGAGCAGTTCTTC	CASSQTQGGDEQFF
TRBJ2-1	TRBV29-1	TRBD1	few	TGCAGCGTTCCGGGACAGGCACCGGATGAGCAGTTCTTC	CSVPGQAPDEQFF
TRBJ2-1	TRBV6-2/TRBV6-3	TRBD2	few	TGTGCCAGCAGTTGGACCAAGGGACTAGCGGACTACAATGAGCAGTTCTTC	CASSWTKGLADYNEQFF
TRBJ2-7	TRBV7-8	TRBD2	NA	TGTGCCAGCAGCCTCGGACTAGCGGGGGCTAATTCCTACGAGCAGTACTTC	CASSLGLAGANSYEQYF
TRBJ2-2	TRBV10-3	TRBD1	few	TGTGCCATCACCAAAGGGGGCAGGGCCACCGGGGAGCTGTTTTTT	CAITKGGRATGELFF
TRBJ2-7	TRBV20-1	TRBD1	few	TGCAGTGCTAGAGCCGGGACAGGAGAATACGAGCAGTACTTC	CSARAGTGEYEQYF
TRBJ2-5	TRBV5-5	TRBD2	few	TGTGCCAGCAGCTCGGGACTAGCGGGAGGTGCGCGGGAGACCCAGTACTTC	CASSSGLAGGARETQYF
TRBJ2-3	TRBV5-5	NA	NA	TGTGCCAGCAGCCGTATTGGGGGGCGGTCCGCAGATACGCAGTATTTT	CASSRIGGRSADTQYF
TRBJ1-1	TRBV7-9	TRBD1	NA	TGTGCCAGCAGCTTGTTACAGGGGGCTGCGGCTGAAGCTTTCTTT	CASSLLQGAAAEAFF
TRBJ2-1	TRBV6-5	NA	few	TGTGCCAGCAGTTACGCACTTAAAAACTTGGGGGATGAGCAGTTCTTC	CASSYALKNLGDEQFF
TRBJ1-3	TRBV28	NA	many	TGTGCCAGCCTTCCGGGGGATTCCTCTGGAAACACCATATATTTT	CASLPGDSSGNTIYF
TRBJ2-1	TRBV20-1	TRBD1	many	TGCAGTGCTAGGGAGGTCCAGGGGGCGACCTACAATGAGCAGTTCTTC	CSAREVQGATYNEQFF
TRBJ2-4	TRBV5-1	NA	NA	TGCGCCAGCACCAACGGAGGGGGAAAGGGGAACATTCAGTACTTC	CASTNGGGKGNIQYF
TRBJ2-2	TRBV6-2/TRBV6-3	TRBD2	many	TGTGCCAGCAGTTACGGGACTACTATCACGAACACCGGGGAGCTGTTTTTT	CASSYGTTITNTGELFF
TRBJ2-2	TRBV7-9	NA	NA	TGTGCCAGCAGCTCCCTTGACACCGGGGAGCTGTTTTTT	CASSSLDTGELFF
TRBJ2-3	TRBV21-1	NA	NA	TGTGCCAGCAGCCTTCCCCACAGGGATAGCACAGATACGCAGTATTTT	CASSLPHRDSTDTQYF
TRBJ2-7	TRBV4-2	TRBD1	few	TGTGCCAGCAGCCAGCAACAGGGGTTAAACTCCTACGAGCAGTACTTC	CASSQQQGLNSYEQYF
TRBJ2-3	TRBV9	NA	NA	TGTGCCAGCAGCGTAGTAGGGATGGTCACAGATACGCAGTATTTT	CASSVVGMVTDTQYF
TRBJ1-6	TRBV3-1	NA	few	TGTGCCAGCAGCCCCCGGACTGGGACACCGATGTCACCCCTCCACTTT	CASSPRTGTPMSPLHF
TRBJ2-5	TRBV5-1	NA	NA	TGCGCCAGCAGCTTTTCCTCGGACGGGCAGCAGACCCAGTACTTC	CASSFSSDGQQTQYF
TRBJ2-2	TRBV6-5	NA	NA	TGTGCCAGCAGTTACTCGAGTCGAAAGACGAACACCGGGGAGCTGTTTTTT	CASSYSSRKTNTGELFF
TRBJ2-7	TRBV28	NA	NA	TGTGCCAGCAGTCTACCCGGGACTCTCTTATCCTACGAGCAGTACTTC	CASSLPGTLLSYEQYF
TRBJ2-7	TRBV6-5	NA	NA	TGTGCCAGCAGAGGGGGGGGATACGAGCAGTACTTC	CASRGGGYEQYF